The 5 T cell receptor beta chains reported below all come from one sample, sequenced in a study of chemoradiotherapy in HPV16-positive cancers. Measured with immunoSEQ multiplex PCR; TCRdb has only the in-frame clones, and not every one. The sample records over 30,000 clones, 86% being singletons. This specimen was blood, taken from a patient who underwent chemoradiotherapy. These receptors were collected from a human donor with HPV-associated anogenital cancer.

V gene TRBV6-5 combines with J gene TRBJ1-6, with a weak D call TRBD1 (5 bases). CDR3 length equals 12 residues. V was cut by 5 bases and J by 15 bases, with 14 bases left in between. Germline assignment: CDR1 MNHEY and CDR2 SVGAGI. CDR3: CASSQVTDILHF. Here the CDR3 DNA reads TGTGCCAGCAGTCAGGTGACAGATATCCTCCACTTT.

The J gene is TRBJ1-1, the V gene TRBV7-6, with TRBD1 identical over 7 bases. CDR1 is SGHVS, CDR2 FNYEAQ, per germline. The CDR3 spans 14 residues. Losses at the gene ends were 3 bases for V and 1 base for J; bases not matched to a gene: 2. The CDR3, as DNA: TGTGCCAGCAGCTTGAGGGGGCCGAACACTGAAGCTTTCTTT. Protein: CASSLRGPNTEAFF.

This clone was counted a single time. V gene TRBV7-2 combines with J gene TRBJ2-1; 15 nucleotides align to TRBD2. Germline loops: CDR1 SGHTA, CDR2 FQGNSA. CDR3 length: 15 amino acids. The V segment lost 8 bases and the J segment 4 bases; nucleotides outside the gene matches: 3. This CDR3 reads CASGLAGGPYNEQFF. The CDR3 DNA sequence: TGTGCCAGCGGACTAGCGGGGGGGCCTTACAATGAGCAGTTCTTC.

The chain links TRBV5-5 to TRBJ2-7; a possible D gene is TRBD1 (5 bases). V lost 4 bases and J 7 bases, leaving 21 bases between the germline ends. Germline-derived CDR1 and CDR2 are SGHKS and YYEKEE (reference sequence). This CDR3 has 15 residues. DNA of the CDR3: TGTGCCAGCAGCCCCAGGAACAGGCTAGTGTGGGAGCAGTACTTC. Its protein is CASSPRNRLVWEQYF. Looking up the rest from reference TRBV5-5 and TRBJ2-7 gives the full variable domain: DAGVTQSPTHLIKTRGQQVTLRCSPISGHKSVSWYQQVLGQGPQFIFQYYEKEERGRGNFPDRFSARQFPNYSSELNVNALLLGDSALYLCASSPRNRLVWEQYFGPGTRLTVT.

This clone showed up just once. V usage is TRBV11-3 and J usage is TRBJ2-7; 13 bases fit TRBD2. This CDR3 has 18 amino acids. Germline V gene data show CDR1 as SGHNT and CDR2 as YENEEA. With V trimmed by 4 bases and J by 3 bases, 12 bases remained unmatched. The CDR3 DNA reads as TGTGCCAGCAGCTCGACTAGCGGGGGGCTAAACTGGGGCTACGAGCAGTACTTC. Amino acids: CASSSTSGGLNWGYEQYF.